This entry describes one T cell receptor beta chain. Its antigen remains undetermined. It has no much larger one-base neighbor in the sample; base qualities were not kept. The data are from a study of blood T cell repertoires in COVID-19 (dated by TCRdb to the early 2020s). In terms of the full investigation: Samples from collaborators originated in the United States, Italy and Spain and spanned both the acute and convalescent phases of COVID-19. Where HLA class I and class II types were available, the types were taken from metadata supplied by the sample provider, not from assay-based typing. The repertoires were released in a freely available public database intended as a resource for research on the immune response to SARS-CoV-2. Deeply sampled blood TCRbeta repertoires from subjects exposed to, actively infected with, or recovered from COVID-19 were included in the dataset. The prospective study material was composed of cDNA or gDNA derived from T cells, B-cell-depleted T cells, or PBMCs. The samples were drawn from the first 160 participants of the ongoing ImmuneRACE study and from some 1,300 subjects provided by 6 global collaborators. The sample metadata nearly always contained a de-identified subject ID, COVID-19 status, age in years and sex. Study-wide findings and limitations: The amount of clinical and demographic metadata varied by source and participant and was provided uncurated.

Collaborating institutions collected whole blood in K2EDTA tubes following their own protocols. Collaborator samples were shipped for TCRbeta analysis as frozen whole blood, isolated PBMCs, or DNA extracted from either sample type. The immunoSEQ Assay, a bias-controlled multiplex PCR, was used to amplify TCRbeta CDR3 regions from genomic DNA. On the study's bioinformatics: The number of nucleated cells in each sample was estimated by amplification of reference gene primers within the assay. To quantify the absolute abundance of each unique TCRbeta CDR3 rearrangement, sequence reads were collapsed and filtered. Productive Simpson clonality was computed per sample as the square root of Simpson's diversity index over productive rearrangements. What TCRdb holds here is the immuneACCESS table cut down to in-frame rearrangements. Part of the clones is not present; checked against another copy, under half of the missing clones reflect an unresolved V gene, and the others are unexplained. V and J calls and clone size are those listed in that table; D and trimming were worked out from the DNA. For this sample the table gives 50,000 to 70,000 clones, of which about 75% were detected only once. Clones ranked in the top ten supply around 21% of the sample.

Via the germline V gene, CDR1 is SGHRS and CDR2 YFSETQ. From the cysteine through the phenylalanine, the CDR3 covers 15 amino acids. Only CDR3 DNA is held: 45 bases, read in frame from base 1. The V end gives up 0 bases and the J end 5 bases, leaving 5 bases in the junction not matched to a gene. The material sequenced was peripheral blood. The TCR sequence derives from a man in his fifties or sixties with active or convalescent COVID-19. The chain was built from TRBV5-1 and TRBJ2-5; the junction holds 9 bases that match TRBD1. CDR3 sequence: CASSLDTGGAETQYF. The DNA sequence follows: TGCGCCAGCAGCTTGGATACAGGGGGCGCGGAGACCCAGTACTTC.